This passage covers 5 T cell receptor beta chains from one sample sequenced in a study of T-cell memory formation after mild COVID-19. TCRdb re-called the 5' RACE reads through MiXCR, storing one row per CDR3 protein. The sample gives hundreds of thousands of distinct CDR3 sequences, over 15% of which show up once; about 11% is in the top ten. Input material: PBMCs or a T cell subset sorted from them (not recorded which). Receptor source: an adult woman who had mild COVID-19 (a few samples of this study predate the infection). Cell type and time point are not known.

The chain is built from TRBV6-2 or TRBV6-3 and TRBJ2-7; tentatively, D is TRBD1 or TRBD2 (6 bases each). V lost 4 bases to trimming and J lost 2 bases, with 12 bases between them. The CDR3 totals 14 residues. Germline CDR1 and CDR2: MNHEY and SVGEGT. Here the CDR3 DNA reads TGTGCCAGCAGTTTCGAGGGGGGACCCTACGAGCAGTACTTC. It codes for CASSFEGGPYEQYF.

The chain couples TRBV5-1 to TRBJ1-5; D not certain. The germline V gene encodes CDR1 SGHRS and CDR2 YFSETQ. The CDR3 contains 13 residues. Trimming removed 5 bases from V and 2 bases from J, with 8 bases in between. The CDR3 nucleotides read TGCGCCAGCAGGGCATCTGGCAATCAGCCCCAGCATTTT. Protein: CASRASGNQPQHF. Filled out from reference TRBV5-1 and TRBJ1-5, the complete variable domain reads KAGVTQTPRYLIKTRGQQVTLSCSPISGHRSVSWYQQTPGQGLQFLFEYFSETQRNKGNFPGRFSGRQFSNSRSEMNVSTLELGDSALYLCASRASGNQPQHFGDGTRLSIL.

The genes are TRBV5-1 and TRBJ2-1, with 9 bases that match TRBD1. This CDR3 has 15 residues. Germline lookup yields CDR1 SGHRS and CDR2 YFSETQ. J was trimmed by 6 bases and V by 6 bases; bases with no gene match: 10. The CDR3 DNA reads TGCGCCAGCACGGGGCCGGGACAGGGCTCCAATGAGCAGTTCTTC. Encoded protein: CASTGPGQGSNEQFF.

This clonotype was counted a few times. The junction differs from germline at one of its ends, possibly a read error. The chain uses TRBV5-4 and TRBJ1-1; TRBD1 agrees at 9 bases. The CDR3 is 12 amino acids. From germline, CDR1 is SGHNT and CDR2 YYREEE (reference sequence). CDR3 bases: TGTGCCAGCAGCTTGGTCGCGGGACAGGGTATATTT. Protein sequence: CASSLVAGQGIF.

This clonotype was seen a few times. CDR3 nucleotides: TGTGCCAGCAGTTATTTGGGCAGCTACAATGAGCAGTTCTTC. It specifies CASSYLGSYNEQFF. The chain links TRBV6-2 or TRBV6-3 to TRBJ2-1, with D unresolved. With 3 bases removed from V and 3 bases from J, the gap between germline ends came to 9 bases. In germline, CDR1 is MNHEY, CDR2 SVGEGT. The CDR3 is made up of 14 amino acids.